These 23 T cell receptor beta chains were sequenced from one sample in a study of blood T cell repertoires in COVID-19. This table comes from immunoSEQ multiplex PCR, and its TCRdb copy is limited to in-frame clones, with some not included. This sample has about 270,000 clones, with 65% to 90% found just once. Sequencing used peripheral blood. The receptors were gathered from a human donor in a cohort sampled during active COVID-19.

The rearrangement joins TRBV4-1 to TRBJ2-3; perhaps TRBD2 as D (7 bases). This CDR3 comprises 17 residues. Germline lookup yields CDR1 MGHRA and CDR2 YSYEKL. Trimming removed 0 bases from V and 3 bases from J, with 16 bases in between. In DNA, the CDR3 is TGCGCCAGCAGCCAAGAAGTGGCGGGGGCAGGGACAGATACGCAGTATTTT. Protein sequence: CASSQEVAGAGTDTQYF.

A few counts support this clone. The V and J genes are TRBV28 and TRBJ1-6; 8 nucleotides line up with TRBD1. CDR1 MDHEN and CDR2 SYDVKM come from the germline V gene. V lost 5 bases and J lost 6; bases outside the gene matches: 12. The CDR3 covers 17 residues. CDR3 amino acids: CASSTSTGGLGNSPLHF. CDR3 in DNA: TGTGCCAGCAGTACCTCAACAGGGGGGTTAGGTAATTCACCCCTCCACTTT.

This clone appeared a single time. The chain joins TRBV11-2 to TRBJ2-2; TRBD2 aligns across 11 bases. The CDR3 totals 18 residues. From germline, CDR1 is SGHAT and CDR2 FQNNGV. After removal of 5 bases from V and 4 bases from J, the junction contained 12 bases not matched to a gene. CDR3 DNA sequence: TGTGCCAGCAGCCCCGGGACTAGCGGACACAGGCCCACCGGGGAGCTGTTTTTT. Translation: CASSPGTSGHRPTGELFF.

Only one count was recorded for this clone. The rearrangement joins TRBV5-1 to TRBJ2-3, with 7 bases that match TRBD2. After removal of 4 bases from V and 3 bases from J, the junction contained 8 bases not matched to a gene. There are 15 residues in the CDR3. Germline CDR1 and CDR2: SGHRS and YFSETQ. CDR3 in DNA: TGCGCCAGCAGCCCCGCGGGGACTAAGACAGATACGCAGTATTTT. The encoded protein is CASSPAGTKTDTQYF.

This chain's CDR3 is CASSPPWGDAEDTQYF. In nucleotides, the CDR3 is TGTGCCAGCAGCCCACCCTGGGGAGACGCTGAAGATACGCAGTATTTT. The rearrangement links TRBV7-9 to TRBJ2-3, with D possibly TRBD2 on 5 matching bases. The CDR3 has 16 residues. The V gene's germline CDR1 is SEHNR and CDR2 FQNEAQ (reference sequence). V was trimmed by 5 bases and J by 5 bases, leaving 20 bases between them.

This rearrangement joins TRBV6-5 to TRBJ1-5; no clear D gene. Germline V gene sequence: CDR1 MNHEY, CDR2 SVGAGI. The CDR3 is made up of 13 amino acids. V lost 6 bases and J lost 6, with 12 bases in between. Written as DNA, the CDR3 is TGTGCCAGCAGCGAGATTCGCGGTCAGCCCCAGCATTTT. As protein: CASSEIRGQPQHF.

The DNA for the CDR3 is TGTGCCAGCATCCCACTGAGTCAGGGCTCTGGAAACACCATATATTTT. Translation: CASIPLSQGSGNTIYF. This chain connects TRBV6-6 to TRBJ1-3, with D perhaps TRBD1 (5 bases). From germline, CDR1 is MNHNY and CDR2 SVGAGI (reference sequence). This CDR3 contains 16 residues. The V gene lost 7 bases and the J gene lost 0 bases, with 16 bases spanning the gap.

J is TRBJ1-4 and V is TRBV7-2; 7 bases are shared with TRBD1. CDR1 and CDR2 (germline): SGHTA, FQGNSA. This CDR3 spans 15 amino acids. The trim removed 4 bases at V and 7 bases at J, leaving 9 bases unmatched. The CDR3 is CASSSGQARSEKLFF. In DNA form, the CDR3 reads TGTGCCAGCAGCTCCGGACAGGCCCGTAGTGAAAAACTGTTTTTT.

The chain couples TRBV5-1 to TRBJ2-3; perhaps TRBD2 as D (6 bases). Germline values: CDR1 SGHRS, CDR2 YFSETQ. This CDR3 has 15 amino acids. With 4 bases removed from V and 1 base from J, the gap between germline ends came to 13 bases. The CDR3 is CASSDSGVGTDTQYF. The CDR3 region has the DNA TGCGCCAGCAGCGATAGCGGAGTTGGCACAGATACGCAGTATTTT.

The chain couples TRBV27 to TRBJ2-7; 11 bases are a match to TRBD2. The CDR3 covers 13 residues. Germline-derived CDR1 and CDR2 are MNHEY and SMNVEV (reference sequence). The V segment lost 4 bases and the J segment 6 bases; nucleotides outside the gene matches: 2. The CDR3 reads CASSSSGRLEQYF. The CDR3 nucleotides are TGTGCCAGCAGTTCTAGCGGGAGGCTCGAGCAGTACTTC.

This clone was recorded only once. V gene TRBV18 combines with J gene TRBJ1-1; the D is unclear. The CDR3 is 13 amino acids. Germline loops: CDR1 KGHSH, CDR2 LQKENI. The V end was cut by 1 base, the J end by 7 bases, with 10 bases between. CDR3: CASSPQVGGEAFF. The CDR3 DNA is TGTGCCAGCTCACCACAGGTTGGAGGTGAAGCTTTCTTT.

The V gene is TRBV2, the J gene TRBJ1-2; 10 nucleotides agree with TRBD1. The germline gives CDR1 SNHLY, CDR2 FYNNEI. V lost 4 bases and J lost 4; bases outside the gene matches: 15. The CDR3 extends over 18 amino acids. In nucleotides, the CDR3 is TGTGCCAGCAGTGGGCTGAATGACAGGGGGCCTACGATCTATGGCTACACCTTC. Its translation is CASSGLNDRGPTIYGYTF. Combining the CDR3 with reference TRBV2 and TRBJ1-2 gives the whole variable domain EPEVTQTPSHQVTQMGQEVILRCVPISNHLYFYWYRQILGQKVEFLVSFYNNEISEKSEIFDDQFSVERPDGSNFTLKIRSTKLEDSAMYFCASSGLNDRGPTIYGYTFGSGTRLTVV.

This chain's CDR3 is CASSPGLAVGELFF. The CDR3 nucleotides are TGTGCCAGCTCCCCGGGACTAGCGGTCGGGGAGCTGTTTTTT. The V call is TRBV18, the J call TRBJ2-2; TRBD2 matches at 11 bases. Germline assignment: CDR1 KGHSH and CDR2 LQKENI. Trimming took 6 bases from V and 7 from J; bases not matched to a gene: 4. The CDR3 contains 14 residues.

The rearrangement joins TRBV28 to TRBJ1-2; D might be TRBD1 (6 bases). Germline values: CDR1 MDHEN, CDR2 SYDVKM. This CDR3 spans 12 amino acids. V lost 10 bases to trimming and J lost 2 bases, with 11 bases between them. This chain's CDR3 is CATMDSNYGYTF. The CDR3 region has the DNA TGTGCCACTATGGACAGCAACTATGGCTACACCTTC.

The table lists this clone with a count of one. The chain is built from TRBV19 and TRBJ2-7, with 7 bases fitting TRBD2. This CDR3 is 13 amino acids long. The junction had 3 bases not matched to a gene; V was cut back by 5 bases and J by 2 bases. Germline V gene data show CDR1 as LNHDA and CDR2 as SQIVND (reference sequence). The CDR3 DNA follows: TGTGCCAGTAGTGCCGGGAGGACCTACGAGCAGTACTTC. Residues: CASSAGRTYEQYF.

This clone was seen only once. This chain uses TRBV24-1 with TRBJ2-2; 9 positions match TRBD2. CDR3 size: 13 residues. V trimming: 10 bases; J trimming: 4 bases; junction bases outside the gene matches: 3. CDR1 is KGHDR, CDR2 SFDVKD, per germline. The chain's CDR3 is CATQREATGELFF. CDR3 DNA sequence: TGTGCCACGCAGCGGGAGGCCACCGGGGAGCTGTTTTTT.

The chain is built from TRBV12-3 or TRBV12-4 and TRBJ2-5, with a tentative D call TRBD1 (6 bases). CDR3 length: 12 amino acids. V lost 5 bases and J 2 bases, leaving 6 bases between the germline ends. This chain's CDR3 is CASSRGQETQYF. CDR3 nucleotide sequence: TGTGCCAGCAGTAGGGGGCAAGAGACCCAGTACTTC.

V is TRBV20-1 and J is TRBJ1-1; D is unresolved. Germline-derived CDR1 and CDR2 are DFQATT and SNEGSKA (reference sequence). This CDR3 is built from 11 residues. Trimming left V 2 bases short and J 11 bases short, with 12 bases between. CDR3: CSARPPGGAFF. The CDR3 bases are TGCAGTGCTAGACCGCCCGGAGGGGCTTTCTTT.

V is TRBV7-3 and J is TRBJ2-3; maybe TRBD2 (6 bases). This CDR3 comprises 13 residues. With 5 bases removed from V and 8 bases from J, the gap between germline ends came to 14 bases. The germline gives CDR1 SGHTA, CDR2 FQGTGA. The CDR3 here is CASSPQEGVTQYF. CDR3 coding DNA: TGTGCCAGCAGCCCCCAGGAGGGCGTTACGCAGTATTTT. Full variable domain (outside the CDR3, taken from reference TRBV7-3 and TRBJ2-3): GAGVSQTPSNKVTEKGKYVELRCDPISGHTALYWYRQSLGQGPEFLIYFQGTGAADDSGLPNDRFFAVRPEGSVSTLKIQRTERGDSAVYLCASSPQEGVTQYFGPGTRLTVL.

CDR3: CASSLPGTYEQYF. CDR3 nucleotides: TGTGCCAGCAGTTTACCAGGAACCTACGAGCAGTACTTC. The gene calls are TRBV6-5 and TRBJ2-7; D unclear. Germline values: CDR1 MNHEY, CDR2 SVGAGI. The CDR3 totals 13 residues. Trimming shortened V by 4 bases and J by 2 bases, and 9 bases separated the two germline ends.

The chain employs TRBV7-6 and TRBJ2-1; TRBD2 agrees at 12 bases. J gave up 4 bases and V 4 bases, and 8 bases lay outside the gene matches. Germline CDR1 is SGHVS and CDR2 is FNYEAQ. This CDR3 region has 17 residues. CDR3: CASSSTSGRESYNEQFF. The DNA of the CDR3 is TGTGCCAGCAGCTCGACTAGCGGGAGAGAATCTTACAATGAGCAGTTCTTC.

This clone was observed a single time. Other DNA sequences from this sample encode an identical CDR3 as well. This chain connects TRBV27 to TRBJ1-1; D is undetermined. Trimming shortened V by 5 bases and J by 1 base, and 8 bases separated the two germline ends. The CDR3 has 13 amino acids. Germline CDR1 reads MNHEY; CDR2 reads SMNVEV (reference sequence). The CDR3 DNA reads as TGTGCCAGCAGTAAAACGGGGAACACTGAAGCTTTCTTT. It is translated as CASSKTGNTEAFF.

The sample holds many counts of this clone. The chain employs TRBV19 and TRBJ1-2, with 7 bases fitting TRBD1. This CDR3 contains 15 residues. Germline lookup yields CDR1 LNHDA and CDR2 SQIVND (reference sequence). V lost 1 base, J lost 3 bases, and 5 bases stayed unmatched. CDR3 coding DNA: TGTGCCAGTAGTATAGCCACCGGGACAGACTATGGCTACACCTTC. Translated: CASSIATGTDYGYTF.